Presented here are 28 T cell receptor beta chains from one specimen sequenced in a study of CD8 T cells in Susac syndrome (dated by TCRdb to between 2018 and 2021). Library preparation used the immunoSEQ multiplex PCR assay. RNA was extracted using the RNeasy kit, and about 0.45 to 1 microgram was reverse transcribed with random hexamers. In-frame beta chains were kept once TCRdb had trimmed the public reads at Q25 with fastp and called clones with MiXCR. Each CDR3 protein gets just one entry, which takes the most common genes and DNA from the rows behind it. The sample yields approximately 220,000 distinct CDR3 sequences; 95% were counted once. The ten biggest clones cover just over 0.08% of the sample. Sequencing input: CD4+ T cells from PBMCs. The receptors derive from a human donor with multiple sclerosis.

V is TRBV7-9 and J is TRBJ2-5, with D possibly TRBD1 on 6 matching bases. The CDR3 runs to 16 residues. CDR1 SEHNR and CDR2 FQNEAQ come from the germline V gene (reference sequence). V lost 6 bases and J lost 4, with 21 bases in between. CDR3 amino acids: CASRSTGLNVGETQYF. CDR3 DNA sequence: TGTGCCAGCAGATCAACAGGGCTTAACGTGGGAGAGACCCAGTACTTC.

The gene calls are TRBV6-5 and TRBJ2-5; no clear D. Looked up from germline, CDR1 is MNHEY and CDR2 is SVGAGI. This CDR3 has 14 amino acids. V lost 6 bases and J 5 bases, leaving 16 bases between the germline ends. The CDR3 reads CASSRSESGETQYF. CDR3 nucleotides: TGTGCCAGCAGCCGTTCGGAGTCTGGGGAGACCCAGTACTTC.

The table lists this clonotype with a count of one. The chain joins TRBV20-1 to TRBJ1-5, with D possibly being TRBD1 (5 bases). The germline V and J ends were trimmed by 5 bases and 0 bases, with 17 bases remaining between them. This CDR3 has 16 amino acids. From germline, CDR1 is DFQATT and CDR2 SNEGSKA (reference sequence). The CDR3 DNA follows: TGCAGTGCTGGGAGAGACAGAGGATATAGCAATCAGCCCCAGCATTTT. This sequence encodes CSAGRDRGYSNQPQHF.

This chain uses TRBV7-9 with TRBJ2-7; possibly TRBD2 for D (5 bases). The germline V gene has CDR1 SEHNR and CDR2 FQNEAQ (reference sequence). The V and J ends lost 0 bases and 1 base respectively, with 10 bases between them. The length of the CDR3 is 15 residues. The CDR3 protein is CASSLAEVVSYEQYF. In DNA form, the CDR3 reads TGTGCCAGCAGCTTAGCGGAGGTCGTTTCCTACGAGCAGTACTTC.

The CDR3 DNA follows: TGCAGCGTTGAAGAAGGAGGCTACGAGCAGTACTTC. This encodes CSVEEGGYEQYF. The rearrangement joins TRBV29-1 to TRBJ2-7, with D perhaps matching TRBD2 (5 bases). Per the germline V gene, CDR1 is SQVTM and CDR2 is ANQGSEA. The CDR3 contains 12 residues. V was cut by 0 bases and J by 3 bases, with 6 bases left in between.

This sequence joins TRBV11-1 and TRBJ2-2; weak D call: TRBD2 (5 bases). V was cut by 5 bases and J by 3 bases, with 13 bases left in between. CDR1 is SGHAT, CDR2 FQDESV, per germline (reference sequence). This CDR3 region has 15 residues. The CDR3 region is CASSLRRRDTGELFF. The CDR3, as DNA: TGTGCCAGCAGCCTCAGGAGGCGGGACACCGGGGAGCTGTTTTTT.

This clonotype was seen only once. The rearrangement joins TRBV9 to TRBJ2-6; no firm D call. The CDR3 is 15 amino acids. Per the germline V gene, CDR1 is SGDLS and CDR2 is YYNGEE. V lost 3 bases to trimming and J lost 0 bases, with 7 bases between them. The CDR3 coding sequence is TGTGCCAGCAGCGGAAGATACTCTGGGGCCAACGTCCTGACTTTC. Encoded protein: CASSGRYSGANVLTF.

The CDR3 loop reads CASMEGSNQPQHF. The CDR3 bases are TGTGCCAGTATGGAGGGGAGCAATCAGCCCCAGCATTTT. The chain has TRBV19 and TRBJ1-5; D may be TRBD1 (5 bases). CDR1 is LNHDA and CDR2 is SQIVND in the germline V gene (reference sequence). Trimming shortened V by 7 bases and J by 1 base, and 8 bases separated the two germline ends. The CDR3 runs 13 residues.

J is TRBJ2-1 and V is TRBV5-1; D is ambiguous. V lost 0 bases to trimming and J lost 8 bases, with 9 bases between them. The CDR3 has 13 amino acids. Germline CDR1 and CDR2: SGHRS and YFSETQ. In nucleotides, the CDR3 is TGCGCCAGCAGCTTGGATCACCGGTATGAGCAGTTCTTC. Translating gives CASSLDHRYEQFF. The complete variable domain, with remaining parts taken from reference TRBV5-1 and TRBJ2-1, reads KAGVTQTPRYLIKTRGQQVTLSCSPISGHRSVSWYQQTPGQGLQFLFEYFSETQRNKGNFPGRFSGRQFSNSRSEMNVSTLELGDSALYLCASSLDHRYEQFFGPGTRLTVL.

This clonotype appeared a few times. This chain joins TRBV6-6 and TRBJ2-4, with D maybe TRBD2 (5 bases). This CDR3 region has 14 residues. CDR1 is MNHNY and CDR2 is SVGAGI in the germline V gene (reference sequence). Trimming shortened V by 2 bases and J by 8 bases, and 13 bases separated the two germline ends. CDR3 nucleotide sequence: TGTGCCAGCAGTTACATGTCCGGGCGGGACATTCAGTACTTC. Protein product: CASSYMSGRDIQYF.

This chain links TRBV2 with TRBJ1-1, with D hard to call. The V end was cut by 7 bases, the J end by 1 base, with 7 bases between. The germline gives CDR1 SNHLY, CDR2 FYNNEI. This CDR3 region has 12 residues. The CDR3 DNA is TGTGCCAGCAATCTGGGGAACACTGAAGCTTTCTTT. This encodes CASNLGNTEAFF.

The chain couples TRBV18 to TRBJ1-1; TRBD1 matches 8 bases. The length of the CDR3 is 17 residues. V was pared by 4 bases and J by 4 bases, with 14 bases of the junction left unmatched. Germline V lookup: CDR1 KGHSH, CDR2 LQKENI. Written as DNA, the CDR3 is TGTGCCAGCTCACTTGGACAGGGTTTGGGTCTGGGCACTGAAGCTTTCTTT. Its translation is CASSLGQGLGLGTEAFF.

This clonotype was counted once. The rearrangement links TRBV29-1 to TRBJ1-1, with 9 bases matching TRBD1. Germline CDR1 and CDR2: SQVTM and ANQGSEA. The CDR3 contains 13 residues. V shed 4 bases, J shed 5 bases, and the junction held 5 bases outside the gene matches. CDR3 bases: TGCAGCGTTGCGCTGACAGGGGGTACTGAAGCTTTCTTT. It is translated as CSVALTGGTEAFF.

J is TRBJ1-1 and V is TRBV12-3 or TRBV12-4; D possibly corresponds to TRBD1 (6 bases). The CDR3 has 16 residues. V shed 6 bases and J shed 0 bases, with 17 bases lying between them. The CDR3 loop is CASRGAGGQVNTEAFF. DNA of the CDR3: TGTGCCAGCAGGGGGGCTGGAGGGCAGGTGAACACTGAAGCTTTCTTT.

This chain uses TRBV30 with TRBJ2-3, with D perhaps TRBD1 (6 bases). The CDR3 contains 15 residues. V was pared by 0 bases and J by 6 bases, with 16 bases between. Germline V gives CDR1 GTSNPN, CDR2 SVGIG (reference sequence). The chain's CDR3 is CAWSVNRAVADTQYF. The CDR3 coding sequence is TGTGCCTGGAGTGTAAACAGGGCAGTCGCCGATACGCAGTATTTT.

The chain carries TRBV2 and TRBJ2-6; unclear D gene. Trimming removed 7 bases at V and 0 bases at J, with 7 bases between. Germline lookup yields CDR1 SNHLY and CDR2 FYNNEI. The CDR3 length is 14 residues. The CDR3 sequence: CASNWRSGANVLTF. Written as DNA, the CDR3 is TGTGCCAGCAATTGGCGCTCTGGGGCCAACGTCCTGACTTTC.

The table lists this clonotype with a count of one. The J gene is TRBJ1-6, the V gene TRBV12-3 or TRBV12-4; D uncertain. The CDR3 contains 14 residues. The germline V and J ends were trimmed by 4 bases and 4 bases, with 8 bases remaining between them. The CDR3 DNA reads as TGTGCCAGCAGTTGGGAGATGTATAATTCACCCCTCCACTTT. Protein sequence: CASSWEMYNSPLHF.

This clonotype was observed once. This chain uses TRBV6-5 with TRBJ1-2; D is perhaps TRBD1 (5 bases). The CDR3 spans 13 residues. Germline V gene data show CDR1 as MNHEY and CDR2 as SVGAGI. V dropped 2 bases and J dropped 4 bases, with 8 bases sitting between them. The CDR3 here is CASSYGGSYGYTF. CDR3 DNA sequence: TGTGCCAGCAGTTACGGGGGTTCCTATGGCTACACCTTC.

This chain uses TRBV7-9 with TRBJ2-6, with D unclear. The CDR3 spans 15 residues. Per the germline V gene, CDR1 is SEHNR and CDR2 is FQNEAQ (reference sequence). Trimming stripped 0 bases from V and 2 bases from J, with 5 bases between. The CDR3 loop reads CASSLAVAGANVLTF. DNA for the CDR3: TGTGCCAGCAGCTTAGCGGTGGCTGGGGCCAACGTCCTGACTTTC.

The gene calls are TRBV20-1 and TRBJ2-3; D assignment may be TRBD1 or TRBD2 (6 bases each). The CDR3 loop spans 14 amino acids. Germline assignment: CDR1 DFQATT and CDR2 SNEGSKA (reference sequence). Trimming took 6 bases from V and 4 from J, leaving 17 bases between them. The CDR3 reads CSASRGASADTQYF. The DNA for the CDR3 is TGCAGTGCCTCGAGGGGGGCCTCGGCAGATACGCAGTATTTT.

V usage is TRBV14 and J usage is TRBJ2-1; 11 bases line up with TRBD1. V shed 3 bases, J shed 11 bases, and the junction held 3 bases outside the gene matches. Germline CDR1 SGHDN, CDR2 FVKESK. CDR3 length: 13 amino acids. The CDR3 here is CASSQDRGRKQFF. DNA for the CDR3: TGTGCCAGCAGCCAGGACAGGGGGCGGAAGCAGTTCTTC.

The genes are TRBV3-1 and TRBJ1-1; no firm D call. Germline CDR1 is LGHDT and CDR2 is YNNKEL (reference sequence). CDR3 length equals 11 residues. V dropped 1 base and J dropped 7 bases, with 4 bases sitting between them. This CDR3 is CASSQVDEAFF. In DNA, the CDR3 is TGTGCCAGCAGCCAAGTCGATGAAGCTTTCTTT.

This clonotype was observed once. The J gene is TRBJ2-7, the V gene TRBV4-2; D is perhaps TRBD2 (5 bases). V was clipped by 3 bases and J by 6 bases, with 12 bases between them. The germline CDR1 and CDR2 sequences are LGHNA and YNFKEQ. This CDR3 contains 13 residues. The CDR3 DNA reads TGTGCCAGCAGCCAGGATACTAGTGGCGAGCAGTACTTC. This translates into CASSQDTSGEQYF.

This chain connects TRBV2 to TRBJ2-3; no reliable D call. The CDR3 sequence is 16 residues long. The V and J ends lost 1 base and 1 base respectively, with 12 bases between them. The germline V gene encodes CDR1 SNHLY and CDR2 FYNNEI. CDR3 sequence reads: CASSEGTPMGTDTQYF. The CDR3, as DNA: TGTGCCAGCAGTGAAGGGACCCCAATGGGCACAGATACGCAGTATTTT.

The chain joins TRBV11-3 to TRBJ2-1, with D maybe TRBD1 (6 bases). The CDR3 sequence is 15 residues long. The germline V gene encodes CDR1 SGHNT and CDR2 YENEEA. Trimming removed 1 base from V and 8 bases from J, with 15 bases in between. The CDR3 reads CASSLGGPHRYEQFF. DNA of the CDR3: TGTGCCAGCAGCTTAGGGGGGCCCCATAGGTATGAGCAGTTCTTC.

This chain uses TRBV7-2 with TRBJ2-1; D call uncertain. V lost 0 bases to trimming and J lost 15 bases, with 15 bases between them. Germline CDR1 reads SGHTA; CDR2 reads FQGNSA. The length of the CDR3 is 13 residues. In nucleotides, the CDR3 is TGTGCCAGCAGCTTAGCGCTGCTGGATCGTTTGTTCTTC. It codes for CASSLALLDRLFF.

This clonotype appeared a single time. CDR3 protein: CSASRGAVGETQYF. CDR3 DNA: TGCAGTGCTAGTCGAGGGGCCGTCGGGGAGACCCAGTACTTC. The chain uses TRBV20-1 and TRBJ2-5, with D tentatively TRBD1 or TRBD2 (5 bases each). CDR3 length: 14 residues. The V gene's germline CDR1 is DFQATT and CDR2 SNEGSKA (reference sequence). V gave up 3 bases and J gave up 5 bases, with 16 bases separating them.

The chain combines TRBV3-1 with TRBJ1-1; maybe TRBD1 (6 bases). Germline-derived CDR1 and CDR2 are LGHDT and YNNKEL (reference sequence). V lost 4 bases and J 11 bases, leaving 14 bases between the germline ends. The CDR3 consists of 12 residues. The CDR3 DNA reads TGTGCCAGCAGCCTTACAGGGAGTGTGGCTTTCTTT. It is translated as CASSLTGSVAFF.